This T cell receptor beta chain was captured by sequencing in a study of T cells in Graves' hyperthyroidism and ophthalmopathy (dated by TCRdb to between 2018 and 2020). Notes on the research overall: Peripheral blood was collected at initial diagnosis, before any treatment. Prospective prediction of ophthalmopathy was tested in an independent validation cohort of fewer than 20 hyperthyroidism patients and 15 to 17 patients who later progressed to ophthalmopathy. The study also compared thyroid tissue and blood T-cell repertoires from five or six Graves' hyperthyroidism patients. The roughly 100 discovery patients were randomly divided into training and test sets at a 7:3 ratio. TCR V-J signatures able to tell the groups apart were searched for in a discovery cohort of 90 to 100 patients, of whom about 40 had Graves' ophthalmopathy and roughly 58 had stable Graves' hyperthyroidism. According to the paper, TCR Vbeta CDR3 sequencing was carried out on 135 peripheral blood samples, which came from about 45 ophthalmopathy, around 74 hyperthyroidism and around 17 progressor patients. Once sampling was done, hyperthyroidism patients were given methimazole at a starting dose of 30 mg daily, whereas ophthalmopathy patients were given high-dose intravenous methylprednisolone.

The germline V and J ends show losses of 2 bases and 2 bases respectively, and no gene match explains 8 bases of the junction. The CDR3 has 16 amino acids, counting the end cysteine and phenylalanine. The retained sequence is limited to the CDR3, 48 bases, with the frame set at the first base. CDR1 and CDR2, looked up from the germline V gene, are SGHAT and FQNNGV. This clonotype turned up a few times. Its antigen is unknown. No per-base quality is available; no much larger clone lies one base away. Stable Graves' hyperthyroidism was defined as no progression to ophthalmopathy during 18 months of follow-up. Hyperthyroidism patients were aged 18 to 65 years and newly diagnosed, with disease duration of less than 2 months. The study excluded patients with uncontrolled infections, other autoimmune diseases, pregnancy or lactation. Diagnoses relied on clinical symptoms, serum thyroxine and TRAb, thyroid ultrasound and orbital computed tomography. PBMCs were separated from approximately 9.9 ml of fresh peripheral blood using Ficoll-Paque density gradient centrifugation. Trizol reagent was used to extract total RNA, and RNA quality was then checked on an Agilent 2100 Bioanalyzer.

What the authors observed across the whole study: In cross-validation, a model built on a 13 V-J signature told ophthalmopathy apart from stable hyperthyroidism with under 90% sensitivity and roughly 82% specificity, and in testing the same model reached 80%/75%. Most expanded thyroid clonotypes (frequency above 0.001) were also found in blood, which suggests that blood repertoires may mirror thyroid immune responses. No statistical method was used to fix the sample size in advance, and group allocation was not hidden from the investigators. In validation, the model predicted progression to ophthalmopathy with around 71% sensitivity and less than 80% specificity, a median of approximately 6.7 months before onset.

The TCR beta CDR3 regions were amplified from RNA transcripts. The TCR CDR3 was subjected to a first round of RT-PCR using the HTBI primer set and the Qiagen OneStep RT-PCR kit. Libraries were constructed in a second round of multiplex PCR, after which size selection and purification were performed. The libraries were sequenced on an Illumina HiSeq2000 using paired-end 100 bp reads. In the original analysis: SOAPnuke was used to process the raw data, throwing out any read that contained adapters or uncalled bases, had a mean Phred below 15, or lacked an exact constant-primer or identifier match. COPE v1.2.5 was used to merge high-quality paired reads, and clonotypes were defined as unique nucleotide sequences. MiTCR v1.1 was used to align clonotypes to the IMGT TRBV, TRBD and TRBJ reference segments. Only V-J combinations with frequency above 0.0001, covering roughly 99% of repertoires, were analysed. A TCS score was defined as the ratio of F50 (clonal expansion) to E x V (chaos), with BLOSUM62-based TCRdist applied between CDR3 peptides within each V-J. Welch's t-statistics and random forest reduced 500 to 550 V-J features to about 12, which were used in a naive Bayes classifier (R e1071). TCRdb reanalyzed the raw reads on its own, using fastp at Q25 for trimming and MiXCR for clone calling, and kept in-frame beta chains. Every CDR3 protein is listed once, alongside the most common genes and DNA of its rows. TCRdb, rather than the study authors, made the V and J calls. This sample gives approximately 640,000 distinct CDR3 sequences in total; about 16% of them show up just once. Clones ranked in the top ten supply 3.5% to 4% of the sample.

The specimen sequenced was blood. The origin of this receptor is a woman aged 25 to 45 with Graves' hyperthyroidism. The rearranged segments are TRBV11-2 and TRBJ2-7, with 8 bases matching TRBD2. For the CDR3, the sequence is CASSLQTSGATYEQYF. The DNA reads as follows: TGTGCCAGCAGCTTACAAACTAGCGGAGCCACCTACGAGCAGTACTTC. This CDR3, with the reference TRBV11-2 and TRBJ2-7 proteins standing in past its ends, gives the full variable domain EAGVAQSPRYKIIEKRQSVAFWCNPISGHATLYWYQQILGQGPKLLIQFQNNGVVDDSQLPKDRFSAERLKGVDSTLKIQPAKLEDSAVYLCASSLQTSGATYEQYFGPGTRLTVT.